The text below deals with one TCR beta chain. The antigen remains unidentified. The donors gave bone marrow, and they were healthy. This sample is part of a study of cytomegalovirus exposure and HLA in healthy donors. Regarding the study as a whole: The authors reported that TCR beta sequences could predict HLA-A and HLA-B alleles. These predictions were accurate for most subjects in the first cohort.

PCR used 60 Vbeta primers and 13 Jbeta primers. The repertoire was sequenced with immunoSEQ multiplex PCR; TCRdb's copy has only in-frame clones and lacks some. The sample has 200,000 to 300,000 clones, 70% to 90% seen once. The CDR3 length is 15 residues. The germline V gene encodes CDR1 SGHDN and CDR2 FVKESK. J lost 0 bases, V lost 4 bases, and 1 base had no gene match. Sequencing input: PBMCs. This TCR was sampled from a girl between 2 and 10 years old in good health and CMV-seronegative. The rearrangement links TRBV14 to TRBJ2-7, with TRBD2 identical over 12 bases. The CDR3 loop reads CASSRLAGVSYEQYF. In nucleotides, the CDR3 is TGTGCCAGCAGCCGACTAGCGGGGGTCTCCTACGAGCAGTACTTC.